Many counts were recorded for the clone carrying this TCR beta chain. Its antigen is not known. This sequence may be a read error, since a much larger clone differs from it by one base. This CDR3 is missing its conserved last phenylalanine or tryptophan, likely due to a read error. There were TCR beta CDR3 regions amplified from RNA transcripts. The HTBI primer set was used in a first-round RT-PCR of the TCR CDR3. TCRdb re-called the multiplex PCR reads with MiXCR, one entry per CDR3 protein. There are around 340,000 distinct CDR3 sequences in the sample; around 18% occur only once, and less than 20% lies in the top ten. V lost 3 bases, J lost 5 bases, and 5 bases stayed unmatched. Germline V CDR1 and CDR2: SNHLY, FYNNEI. The CDR3 spans 14 residues. Patients with ophthalmopathy all had a Clinical Activity Score of at least 3, a NOSPECS grade of at least 4 and duration under 3 months. The sample originates from a study of T cells in Graves' hyperthyroidism and ophthalmopathy.

Study results and limitations: Stable hyperthyroidism was separated from ophthalmopathy by a model based on 13 V-J features. Onset of ophthalmopathy came a median roughly 6.9 months after the model predicted it.

The sequencing input was blood. The receptor comes from a woman between 35 and 50 years old with Graves' ophthalmopathy. The rearrangement links TRBV2 to TRBJ1-1; 8 nucleotides agree with TRBD1. The CDR3 DNA reads as TGTGCCAGCAGTGACAGGGGGCGCGAGACTGAAGCTTTCTCT. Translation: CASSDRGRETEAFS.